The entry below describes one T cell receptor (beta chain). The clone's antigen remains unknown. Base-call qualities are not available, and no considerably larger clone is one nucleotide away. Its CDR3 holds 15 amino acids, cysteine through phenylalanine. The CDR3 DNA has 45 bases and is translated from base 1. The germline V gene (reference sequence) specifies MNHEY as CDR1 and SMNVEV as CDR2. V is pruned by 5 bases and J by 0 bases, leaving 7 bases of the junction without a gene match. This sample's time point label indicates: newly diagnosed GD, antithyroid drugs for less than 3 months. For both TCR sequencing and RNA sequencing, RNA was extracted from PBMCs in TRIzol. The diagnosis of Graves' disease followed American Thyroid Association guidelines. The patients came from an endocrinology department in Xi'an, China. Each patient gave roughly 8.4 milliliters of peripheral blood, collected in an EDTA anticoagulant tube. Ficoll Paque Plus density gradient separation was used to isolate PBMCs, and no further T cell sorting was done. An Agilent 2100 Bioanalyzer and agarose gel were used to check RNA quality, and a NanoDrop 2000 was used to measure RNA concentration.

Receptors were amplified or captured by multiplex PCR. TCRdb lists the instrument as Illumina HiSeq 4000. To build TCR beta libraries, CDR3 regions were amplified by Arm-PCR using iRepertoire HTBI primers. Before sequencing, the PCR products underwent gel purification. The study's processing was this. Across samples, fewer than 70 TRBV and 13 to 15 TRBJ segments were identified and used for gene usage analysis of CDR3 amino acid clonotypes. COPE and FqMerger were used to merge the filtered high-quality paired reads into contigs. BLAST was used to align contigs to IMGT TRBV, TRBD and TRBJ reference genes, with CDR3 defined following IMGT. Any clonotype with a frequency above 0.1% was counted as a highly expanded clone. Repertoire diversity was measured by Shannon entropy, and V-J evenness by the Gini coefficient. Public clonotypes were defined as clonotypes shared by more than one individual. The public reads were quality trimmed at Q25 with fastp and then assembled into clones with MiXCR by TCRdb, keeping productive beta chains. Rows are unified per CDR3 protein, each entry keeping the most common DNA and genes. The V and J calls reflect TCRdb's pipeline rather than the authors' work. The table for this sample lists 350,000 to 400,000 distinct CDR3 sequences; around 15% of them were counted only once. The top ten clones comprise around a fifth of the sample.

The sample comes from a study of regulatory T cells in long-lasting Graves disease (dated by TCRdb to the early 2020s). Background for the entire study: Antithyroid drugs had been taken for less than 3 months by newly diagnosed Graves' disease patients. TCR sequencing covered roughly 13 persistent and 20 newly diagnosed Graves' disease patients, approximately 33 samples in total. The study took place in China and was registered as a clinical trial. Peripheral blood TCR sequencing and RNA sequencing compared persistent Graves' disease patients with newly diagnosed Graves' disease patients.

Study-level results and caveats: Preferential use of TRBV28, TRBJ1-2 and TRBJ2-5 was observed in persistent disease, whereas TRBV20-1 and TRBJ2-1 were favored in newly diagnosed disease. Sequencing and analysis were restricted to the TCR beta chain. A larger number of public clonotypes was shared among persistent patients (approximately 2,600) than among newly diagnosed patients (over 850). Persistent Graves' disease patients showed lower TCR Shannon entropy and fewer highly expanded clones than newly diagnosed patients, suggesting clonal expansion. Because the primary lesion, thyroid tissue, could not be accessed, the study looked at peripheral blood alone. The authors acknowledged the small sample size as a limitation that may reduce accuracy.

The receptor was isolated from a female donor with Graves disease. This specimen consisted of peripheral blood mononuclear cells (PBMCs), obtained at new diagnosis, from a patient treated with antithyroid drugs. The V gene is TRBV27 and the J gene is TRBJ2-7; TRBD1 aligns with 7 central bases. The DNA reads as follows: TGTGCCAGCAGTCTACAGGGGTCCCACTCCTACGAGCAGTACTTC. It codes for CASSLQGSHSYEQYF.